The clone carrying this T cell receptor (beta chain) came up a few times. The sample has other DNA sequences that encode this CDR3 too. Trimming left V 1 base short and J 5 bases short, with 8 bases between. The CDR3 runs 13 residues. In germline, CDR1 is LNHDA, CDR2 SQIVND (reference sequence). This entry is derived from a study of blood T cell repertoires in COVID-19. Study-level information: COVID-19 samples, acute and convalescent, were from the United States, Italy and Spain. Nucleic acid was either cDNA or gDNA, and it came from T cells, B-cell-depleted T cells, or PBMCs.

The data were produced by immunoSEQ multiplex PCR, yet TCRdb's version contains in-frame clones alone and is incomplete. The sample consists of under 300,000 clones, around 89% of them appearing once. The clonotype comes from a woman in her 40s with acute or convalescent COVID-19. Sequences were obtained from peripheral blood. The chain combines TRBV19 with TRBJ1-2, with D maybe TRBD1 (5 bases). For the CDR3, the DNA is TGTGCCAGTAGTATAGGGGGCACATATGGCTACACCTTC. This gives the protein CASSIGGTYGYTF.